These 27 T cell receptor beta chains came from one sample sequenced in a study of T cell responses to AZD1222 COVID-19 vaccine. The method was immunoSEQ multiplex PCR; TCRdb's version includes in-frame clones alone and lacks a portion of them. The sample has about 190,000 clones, approximately 90% seen once. The sequences come from peripheral blood, collected on day 0 of AZD1222 vaccination. The source is an adult in good health.

V usage is TRBV6-6 and J usage is TRBJ2-7; TRBD1 aligns across 8 bases. CDR1 and CDR2 from the germline V gene are MNHNY and SVGAGI (reference sequence). J lost 2 bases, V lost 5 bases, and 5 bases had no gene match. This CDR3 spans 14 amino acids. The CDR3 spells CASSPGDRTYEQYF. The CDR3, as DNA: TGTGCCAGCAGTCCCGGGGACAGGACCTACGAGCAGTACTTC.

The genes are TRBV5-1 and TRBJ1-3, with D maybe TRBD1 (6 bases). The CDR3 covers 14 residues. V lost 8 bases and J 0 bases, leaving 12 bases between the germline ends. Germline assignment: CDR1 SGHRS and CDR2 YFSETQ. The CDR3 is CASADSYSGNTIYF. For the CDR3, the DNA is TGCGCCAGTGCGGACAGTTACTCTGGAAACACCATATATTTT. Full variable domain (outside the CDR3, taken from reference TRBV5-1 and TRBJ1-3): KAGVTQTPRYLIKTRGQQVTLSCSPISGHRSVSWYQQTPGQGLQFLFEYFSETQRNKGNFPGRFSGRQFSNSRSEMNVSTLELGDSALYLCASADSYSGNTIYFGEGSWLTVV.

J is TRBJ2-1 and V is TRBV5-1, with D perhaps matching TRBD2 (6 bases). The CDR3 is 16 residues long. Trimming stripped 0 bases from V and 0 bases from J, with 10 bases between. Germline CDR1 reads SGHRS; CDR2 reads YFSETQ. CDR3 sequence reads: CASSLVLGSSYNEQFF. For the CDR3, the DNA is TGCGCCAGCAGCTTGGTTCTCGGGAGCTCCTACAATGAGCAGTTCTTC.

This chain joins TRBV21-1 and TRBJ2-7; the DNA was not compared with TRBD1, the D call given in the table. TRBV21-1 is annotated as a pseudogene. The CDR3 runs to 15 residues. The CDR3 here is CASSLTGSGLREQYF. As DNA, the CDR3 is TGTGCCAGCAGCTTAACCGGGTCAGGGCTAAGGGAGCAGTACTTC.

CDR3 bases: TGTGCCAGTAGTTTTCCGGGAGAGAACTACGAGCAGTACTTC. It yields the protein CASSFPGENYEQYF. The V call is TRBV19, the J call TRBJ2-7, with D perhaps matching TRBD2 (6 bases). Germline CDR1 reads LNHDA; CDR2 reads SQIVND (reference sequence). The CDR3 has 14 amino acids. Between the trimmed V and J ends, which lost 5 bases and 3 bases, there was a span of 14 bases.

V gene TRBV7-9 combines with J gene TRBJ2-7; 10 nucleotides line up with TRBD2. This CDR3 has 15 residues. J lost 2 bases, V lost 5 bases, and 6 bases had no gene match. Per the germline V gene, CDR1 is SEHNR and CDR2 is FQNEAQ (reference sequence). CDR3 region: CASSTSSGGPYEQYF. The CDR3 bases are TGTGCCAGCAGCACGTCTAGCGGGGGACCCTACGAGCAGTACTTC.

This chain connects TRBV5-1 to TRBJ1-1; unclear D gene. The germline V gene has CDR1 SGHRS and CDR2 YFSETQ. V lost 6 bases, J lost 0 bases, and 12 bases lay in between. The CDR3 sequence is 14 residues long. The CDR3 region is CASKRETMNTEAFF. The CDR3 nucleotides are TGCGCCAGCAAAAGGGAGACAATGAACACTGAAGCTTTCTTT.

The CDR3: CASSPGTGGSTEAFF. DNA for the CDR3: TGTGCCAGCAGCCCAGGGACAGGGGGCTCGACTGAAGCTTTCTTT. This chain joins TRBV5-4 and TRBJ1-1; 12 bases fit TRBD1. J gave up 5 bases and V 4 bases, and 6 bases lay outside the gene matches. Germline V CDR1 and CDR2: SGHNT, YYREEE (reference sequence). CDR3 length: 15 residues.

This clone was detected once. V and J are TRBV4-3 and TRBJ1-5; D is undetermined. V lost 0 bases, J lost 3 bases, and 12 bases lay in between. The germline gives CDR1 LGHNA, CDR2 YSLEER. The CDR3 is 16 amino acids. The CDR3 DNA reads as TGCGCCAGCAGCCAAGATGTAGTCAGCACCAATCAGCCCCAGCATTTT. Translated: CASSQDVVSTNQPQHF.

This clone was counted a single time. The chain couples TRBV29-1 to TRBJ1-1; 7 nucleotides match TRBD1. In germline, CDR1 is SQVTM, CDR2 ANQGSEA. V lost 7 bases and J lost 8; bases outside the gene matches: 10. This CDR3 comprises 12 residues. The CDR3 region has the DNA TGCAGCGCCGGGGGGCTGGACAGGGAAGCTTTCTTT. It yields the protein CSAGGLDREAFF.

The rearrangement links TRBV19 to TRBJ2-2; D remains unclear. The CDR3 contains 15 residues. Deletions cut 7 bases from V and 1 base from J, with 13 bases between. Germline CDR1 LNHDA, CDR2 SQIVND (reference sequence). DNA of the CDR3: TGTGCCAGTATAATGGGCAGCGAGAACACCGGGGAGCTGTTTTTT. It yields the protein CASIMGSENTGELFF.

This clone has a single count. The chain uses TRBV29-1 and TRBJ1-1, with D possibly TRBD1 on 5 matching bases. Trimming took 3 bases from V and 3 from J, leaving 14 bases between them. This CDR3 region has 14 residues. Germline CDR1 is SQVTM and CDR2 is ANQGSEA. The CDR3 DNA is TGCAGCGTTGAGGGGGTCGGGGGGGACACTGAAGCTTTCTTT. Translation: CSVEGVGGDTEAFF. Together with reference TRBV29-1 and TRBJ1-1, the CDR3 gives the full variable domain: SAVISQKPSRDICQRGTSLTIQCQVDSQVTMMFWYRQQPGQSLTLIATANQGSEATYESGFVIDKFPISRPNLTFSTLTVSNMSPEDSSIYLCSVEGVGGDTEAFFGQGTRLTVV.

In the case of this clone: The same CDR3 can be traced to other DNA sequences in this sample. V usage is TRBV11-1 and J usage is TRBJ2-7, with 10 bases identical to TRBD1. The CDR3 spans 14 residues. V lost 5 bases and J lost 4; bases outside the gene matches: 5. The V gene's germline CDR1 is SGHAT and CDR2 FQDESV (reference sequence). The CDR3 DNA is TGTGCCAGCAGCCTCGGGACAGGGGCGTACGAGCAGTACTTC. It translates to CASSLGTGAYEQYF.

The count of this clone is one. This rearrangement joins TRBV10-3 to TRBJ1-3; D might be TRBD1 (6 bases). Germline assignment: CDR1 ENHRY and CDR2 SYGVKD. The CDR3 is 15 residues long. The V and J ends lost 2 bases and 2 bases respectively, with 10 bases between them. The chain's CDR3 is CAISETGTTGNTIYF. The CDR3 bases are TGTGCCATCAGTGAGACCGGGACAACTGGAAACACCATATATTTT.

The sample holds one count of this clone. The chain uses TRBV28 and TRBJ1-2; D gene unclear. V shed 4 bases and J shed 8 bases, with 17 bases lying between them. CDR1 MDHEN and CDR2 SYDVKM come from the germline V gene. The CDR3 spans 14 residues. The CDR3 loop reads CASSSPQDLTGYTF. The CDR3 DNA reads TGTGCCAGCAGTTCCCCCCAGGATCTGACGGGCTACACCTTC.

This clone is medium-sized in the sample. The V call is TRBV13, the J call TRBJ1-6; TRBD1 is a possible D gene (6 bases). Germline V lookup: CDR1 PRHDT, CDR2 FYEKMQ (reference sequence). This CDR3 has 17 residues. The V end lost 4 bases, the J end lost 0 bases, and 13 bases lay between the germline ends. This CDR3 is CASSSLRGSSYNSPLHF. Written as DNA, the CDR3 is TGTGCCAGCAGCTCCCTCAGGGGTAGCTCCTATAATTCACCCCTCCACTTT.

The chain uses TRBV24-1 and TRBJ2-1; TRBD2 is a possible D gene (7 bases). CDR3 length: 16 amino acids. Germline CDR1 and CDR2: KGHDR and SFDVKD. Trimming removed 4 bases at V and 2 bases at J, with 14 bases between. The CDR3 reads CATSDQAGQPYNEQFF. The CDR3 nucleotides read TGTGCCACCAGTGACCAAGCGGGACAACCCTACAATGAGCAGTTCTTC.

With regard to this clone: The junction departs from germline at one end; a sequencing error may be responsible. The genes are TRBV9 and TRBJ2-1, with 12 bases identical to TRBD1. CDR1 is SGDLS, CDR2 YYNGEE, per germline. CDR3 length: 14 amino acids. The CDR3 reads CASSPETGTGGQVF. The CDR3 DNA reads TGTGCCAGCAGCCCGGAGACCGGGACAGGGGGCCAGGTCTTC.

This clone was recorded once. The rearrangement links TRBV28 to TRBJ1-5; D is perhaps TRBD1 (6 bases). The CDR3 is made up of 14 amino acids. The germline V and J ends were trimmed by 2 bases and 4 bases, with 9 bases remaining between them. Per germline, CDR1 MDHEN and CDR2 SYDVKM. CDR3 nucleotide sequence: TGTGCCAGCAGTTTAGTAACAGGGAATCAGCCCCAGCATTTT. Its translation is CASSLVTGNQPQHF.

As DNA, the CDR3 is TGTGCCACCAGCAGGGCCGGGACAGGTAACAATGAGCAGTTCTTC. This codes for CATSRAGTGNNEQFF. The genes are TRBV15 and TRBJ2-1; the match to TRBD1 covers 8 bases. Looked up from germline, CDR1 is LNHNV and CDR2 is YYDKDF (reference sequence). CDR3 size: 15 residues. The V segment lost 3 bases and the J segment 5 bases; nucleotides outside the gene matches: 6.

The V and J genes are TRBV28 and TRBJ2-7; D possibly matches TRBD1 or TRBD2 (5 bases each). V was clipped by 4 bases and J by 7 bases, with 17 bases between them. CDR1 is MDHEN, CDR2 SYDVKM, per germline. This CDR3 is 14 amino acids long. CDR3 nucleotides: TGTGCCAGCAGTTCTCCAGGTGGGGGTTGGGAGCAGTACTTC. Its protein is CASSSPGGGWEQYF.

The rearrangement joins TRBV27 to TRBJ2-7; D is ambiguous. V was clipped by 4 bases and J by 6 bases, with 22 bases between them. The CDR3 is 16 residues long. CDR1 is MNHEY and CDR2 is SMNVEV in the germline V gene (reference sequence). CDR3 protein: CASSSTPGPFPTEQYF. CDR3 DNA: TGTGCCAGCAGTTCTACGCCCGGGCCTTTCCCCACCGAGCAGTACTTC.

The chain links TRBV27 to TRBJ2-2; TRBD2 matches at 8 bases. J lost 0 bases, V lost 0 bases, and 6 bases had no gene match. CDR3 size: 18 residues. Looked up from germline, CDR1 is MNHEY and CDR2 is SMNVEV (reference sequence). The CDR3 spells CASSLSPPGGTNTGELFF. The CDR3 bases are TGTGCCAGCAGTTTATCGCCCCCGGGGGGGACGAACACCGGGGAGCTGTTTTTT.

To note about this clone: This same CDR3 is encoded by further DNA sequences in the sample. This sequence joins TRBV11-2 and TRBJ2-3, with D tentatively TRBD2 (5 bases). The CDR3 is 13 residues long. V shed 1 base and J shed 3 bases, with 5 bases lying between them. Germline V CDR1 and CDR2: SGHAT, FQNNGV. CDR3 in amino acids: CASSLAGTDTQYF. DNA for the CDR3: TGTGCCAGCAGCTTAGCGGGGACAGATACGCAGTATTTT. Drawing the rest from reference TRBV11-2 and TRBJ2-3, the complete variable domain is EAGVAQSPRYKIIEKRQSVAFWCNPISGHATLYWYQQILGQGPKLLIQFQNNGVVDDSQLPKDRFSAERLKGVDSTLKIQPAKLEDSAVYLCASSLAGTDTQYFGPGTRLTVL.

The V and J genes are TRBV7-9 and TRBJ1-6, with D maybe TRBD1 (5 bases). This CDR3 contains 14 residues. Germline values: CDR1 SEHNR, CDR2 FQNEAQ (reference sequence). Trimming took off 1 base at V and 10 bases at J, with 11 bases between the two ends. The CDR3 DNA follows: TGTGCCAGCAGCTTAGAACAGGTTGGCTCACCCCTCCACTTT. Amino acids: CASSLEQVGSPLHF.

The chain has TRBV5-1 and TRBJ2-7; a possible D gene is TRBD1 (6 bases). This CDR3 comprises 14 residues. CDR1 and CDR2 from the germline V gene are SGHRS and YFSETQ. V gave up 5 bases and J gave up 2 bases, with 14 bases separating them. The CDR3 DNA sequence: TGCGCCAGCAGTCAGTTACAGGGAACCTACGAGCAGTACTTC. It encodes CASSQLQGTYEQYF.

The table lists this clone with a count of one. This chain uses TRBV19 with TRBJ1-5; no clear D. Trimming left V 6 bases short and J 8 bases short, with 11 bases between. Germline CDR1 LNHDA, CDR2 SQIVND (reference sequence). The length of the CDR3 is 12 residues. The CDR3, as DNA: TGTGCCAGTAGGACTCAGAGTGAGCCCCAGCATTTT. Amino acids: CASRTQSEPQHF.